A selection of T cell receptor beta chains follows, all from one sample in a study of blood T cell repertoires in COVID-19. Using immunoSEQ multiplex PCR, the repertoire was profiled, and TCRdb retains in-frame clones only, with some absent. Of 250,000 to 300,000 clones listed, approximately 90% are singletons. The sequenced material came from peripheral blood. The receptors derive from a man in his late teens or twenties with active or convalescent COVID-19. CDR3s include the opening cysteine and the closing phenylalanine or tryptophan. Fields, in order: J gene, V gene, clone size, D gene, CDR3 protein, CDR3 DNA. A D gene is named only where the DNA matches it firmly. Clone size, where shown, is once, few, many, or a class for clones that have expanded.

j_gene: TRBJ2-3; v_gene: TRBV4-3; abundance: NA; d_gene: NA; CDR3aa: CASSPWTASDTQYF; CDR3nt: TGCGCCAGCAGCCCTTGGACAGCTTCAGATACGCAGTATTTT
j_gene: TRBJ2-7; v_gene: TRBV2; abundance: NA; d_gene: NA; CDR3aa: CASNRGEEQYF; CDR3nt: TGTGCCAGCAATAGGGGTGAAGAGCAGTACTTC
j_gene: TRBJ1-1; v_gene: TRBV10-3; abundance: NA; d_gene: NA; CDR3aa: CATRVGATRHPFF; CDR3nt: TGTGCCACCAGGGTCGGGGCGACTAGGCACCCTTTCTTT
j_gene: TRBJ1-1; v_gene: TRBV27; abundance: NA; d_gene: NA; CDR3aa: CASSLGHFTEAFF; CDR3nt: TGTGCCAGCAGTTTAGGACATTTCACTGAAGCTTTCTTT
j_gene: TRBJ2-7; v_gene: TRBV7-8; abundance: NA; d_gene: TRBD1; CDR3aa: CASSSPGQGGYEQYF; CDR3nt: TGTGCCAGCAGCTCCCCTGGACAGGGTGGCTACGAGCAGTACTTC
j_gene: TRBJ1-2; v_gene: TRBV7-9; abundance: NA; d_gene: NA; CDR3aa: CASSSPNTGSYGYTF; CDR3nt: TGTGCCAGCAGCTCGCCCAATACAGGGTCCTATGGCTACACCTTC
j_gene: TRBJ2-3; v_gene: TRBV27; abundance: NA; d_gene: NA; CDR3aa: CASSPEASTDTQYF; CDR3nt: TGTGCCAGCAGTCCCGAGGCCAGCACAGATACGCAGTATTTT
j_gene: TRBJ1-4; v_gene: TRBV9; abundance: NA; d_gene: TRBD1; CDR3aa: CASSPLGTGATTNEKLFF; CDR3nt: TGTGCCAGCAGCCCCTTGGGGACAGGGGCCACAACTAATGAAAAACTGTTTTTT
j_gene: TRBJ1-4; v_gene: TRBV5-1; abundance: NA; d_gene: NA; CDR3aa: CASSAEDEKLFF; CDR3nt: TGCGCCAGCAGTGCAGAGGATGAAAAACTGTTTTTT
j_gene: TRBJ2-5; v_gene: TRBV5-4; abundance: NA; d_gene: TRBD2; CDR3aa: CASSSTGGQETQYF; CDR3nt: TGTGCCAGCAGCTCTACGGGGGGACAAGAGACCCAGTACTTC
j_gene: TRBJ1-2; v_gene: TRBV7-6; abundance: NA; d_gene: TRBD1; CDR3aa: CASSPNRGVSDGYTF; CDR3nt: TGTGCCAGCAGTCCAAACAGGGGAGTTTCAGATGGCTACACCTTC
j_gene: TRBJ2-5; v_gene: TRBV4-1; abundance: NA; d_gene: TRBD2; CDR3aa: CASSDPGLAPETQYF; CDR3nt: TGCGCCAGCAGCGATCCGGGACTAGCTCCGGAGACCCAGTACTTC
j_gene: TRBJ1-1; v_gene: TRBV28; abundance: NA; d_gene: NA; CDR3aa: CASSLGGRGNTEAFF; CDR3nt: TGTGCCAGCAGTTTAGGTGGCAGGGGGAACACTGAAGCTTTCTTT
j_gene: TRBJ2-3; v_gene: TRBV28; abundance: NA; d_gene: TRBD2; CDR3aa: CASERGNTDTQYF; CDR3nt: TGTGCCAGCGAGCGGGGGAACACAGATACGCAGTATTTT
j_gene: TRBJ2-2; v_gene: TRBV24-1; abundance: NA; d_gene: TRBD1; CDR3aa: CATSVWEGQGAGELFF; CDR3nt: TGTGCCACCAGCGTGTGGGAGGGACAGGGGGCCGGGGAGCTGTTTTTT
j_gene: TRBJ2-3; v_gene: TRBV7-2; abundance: NA; d_gene: TRBD2; CDR3aa: CASSLFSGAGTDTQYF; CDR3nt: TGTGCCAGCAGCTTATTCAGCGGAGCGGGGACAGATACGCAGTATTTT
j_gene: TRBJ2-3; v_gene: TRBV6-5; abundance: NA; d_gene: TRBD1; CDR3aa: CASSINRGRTDTQYF; CDR3nt: TGTGCCAGCAGTATAAACAGGGGGCGCACAGATACGCAGTATTTT
j_gene: TRBJ2-2; v_gene: TRBV20-1; abundance: NA; d_gene: NA; CDR3aa: CSAKSTGELFF; CDR3nt: TGCAGTGCTAAGAGCACCGGGGAGCTGTTTTTT
j_gene: TRBJ2-1; v_gene: TRBV28; abundance: NA; d_gene: NA; CDR3aa: CASSFPPGYSYNEQFF; CDR3nt: TGTGCCAGCAGTTTCCCGCCAGGCTACTCCTACAATGAGCAGTTCTTC
j_gene: TRBJ2-3; v_gene: TRBV5-8; abundance: NA; d_gene: TRBD1; CDR3aa: CASSSGQGADTQYF; CDR3nt: TGTGCCAGCAGCTCAGGACAGGGGGCAGATACGCAGTATTTT
j_gene: TRBJ2-7; v_gene: TRBV5-1; abundance: NA; d_gene: NA; CDR3aa: CASSLTGKDSYEQYF; CDR3nt: TGCGCCAGCAGCCTTACAGGGAAGGACTCCTACGAGCAGTACTTC
j_gene: TRBJ2-7; v_gene: TRBV27; abundance: NA; d_gene: TRBD2; CDR3aa: CASSLAEGRTTLAGVHSYEQYF; CDR3nt: TGTGCCAGCAGTTTGGCCGAAGGACGGACAACCTTAGCGGGAGTACACTCCTACGAGCAGTACTTC
j_gene: TRBJ1-3; v_gene: TRBV9; abundance: NA; d_gene: NA; CDR3aa: CASSVALSSGNTIYF; CDR3nt: TGTGCCAGCAGCGTAGCCCTCAGCTCTGGAAACACCATATATTTT
j_gene: TRBJ1-1; v_gene: TRBV7-9; abundance: NA; d_gene: NA; CDR3aa: CASSYRVGTEAFF; CDR3nt: TGTGCCAGCAGCTACAGGGTTGGCACTGAAGCTTTCTTT
j_gene: TRBJ2-5; v_gene: TRBV27; abundance: NA; d_gene: TRBD2; CDR3aa: CASSPRTSGAQETQYF; CDR3nt: TGTGCCAGCAGCCCAAGGACTAGCGGGGCTCAAGAGACCCAGTACTTC
j_gene: TRBJ2-7; v_gene: TRBV30; abundance: NA; d_gene: NA; CDR3aa: CAFEDGAYEQYF; CDR3nt: TGTGCCTTCGAAGACGGAGCCTACGAGCAGTACTTC
j_gene: TRBJ2-3; v_gene: TRBV7-2; abundance: NA; d_gene: TRBD2; CDR3aa: CASSFSGLAGTDTQYF; CDR3nt: TGTGCCAGCAGCTTTTCCGGACTAGCGGGGACAGATACGCAGTATTTT
j_gene: TRBJ2-7; v_gene: TRBV28; abundance: NA; d_gene: TRBD1; CDR3aa: CASSTGTDSTGRSQYF; CDR3nt: TGTGCCAGCAGCACAGGGACAGATAGTACGGGACGATCGCAGTACTTC
j_gene: TRBJ1-6; v_gene: TRBV2; abundance: NA; d_gene: NA; CDR3aa: CASSWQGRRENSPLHF; CDR3nt: TGTGCCAGCAGTTGGCAAGGTCGCCGGGAAAATTCACCCCTCCACTTT
j_gene: TRBJ2-7; v_gene: TRBV7-9; abundance: NA; d_gene: NA; CDR3aa: CASSHTYEQYF; CDR3nt: TGTGCCAGCAGCCACACCTACGAGCAGTACTTC
j_gene: TRBJ1-6; v_gene: TRBV14; abundance: NA; d_gene: NA; CDR3aa: CASSQESGYNSPLHF; CDR3nt: TGTGCCAGCAGCCAAGAATCCGGGTATAATTCACCCCTCCACTTT
j_gene: TRBJ1-5; v_gene: TRBV4-2; abundance: few; d_gene: NA; CDR3aa: CASSQDPQAGQPQHF; CDR3nt: TGTGCCAGCAGCCAAGACCCACAGGCGGGGCAGCCCCAGCATTTT
j_gene: TRBJ1-2; v_gene: TRBV5-1; abundance: NA; d_gene: TRBD1; CDR3aa: CASSEEGAYGYTF; CDR3nt: TGCGCCAGCAGCGAAGAGGGGGCGTATGGCTACACCTTC
j_gene: TRBJ2-1; v_gene: TRBV6-4; abundance: NA; d_gene: NA; CDR3aa: CASSEREEGDEQFF; CDR3nt: TGTGCCAGCAGTGAGAGAGAGGAAGGGGATGAGCAGTTCTTC
j_gene: TRBJ2-5; v_gene: TRBV5-1; abundance: NA; d_gene: TRBD2; CDR3aa: CASSRLTSGDRETQYF; CDR3nt: TGCGCCAGCAGCCGACTAACTAGCGGGGATAGAGAGACCCAGTACTTC
j_gene: TRBJ1-1; v_gene: TRBV11-1; abundance: NA; d_gene: NA; CDR3aa: CASSPVQGSTEAFF; CDR3nt: TGTGCCAGCAGTCCCGTGCAGGGATCCACTGAAGCTTTCTTT
j_gene: TRBJ2-7; v_gene: TRBV7-2; abundance: NA; d_gene: TRBD2; CDR3aa: CASSVQGLAVYEQYF; CDR3nt: TGTGCCAGCAGCGTACAGGGACTAGCGGTGTACGAGCAGTACTTC
j_gene: TRBJ1-1; v_gene: TRBV9; abundance: NA; d_gene: NA; CDR3aa: CASNPGLFDTEAFF; CDR3nt: TGTGCCAGCAACCCAGGGCTCTTTGACACTGAAGCTTTCTTT
j_gene: TRBJ1-3; v_gene: TRBV28; abundance: NA; d_gene: NA; CDR3aa: CASSGGLSGNTIYF; CDR3nt: TGTGCCAGCAGCGGGGGGCTCTCAGGAAACACCATATATTTT
j_gene: TRBJ1-2; v_gene: TRBV6-5; abundance: NA; d_gene: TRBD1; CDR3aa: CASRNPGQGDGYTF; CDR3nt: TGTGCCAGCAGGAACCCGGGACAGGGGGATGGCTACACCTTC
j_gene: TRBJ1-5; v_gene: TRBV28; abundance: NA; d_gene: NA; CDR3aa: CASNLRWQPQHF; CDR3nt: TGTGCCAGCAACTTGCGGTGGCAGCCCCAGCATTTT
j_gene: TRBJ2-3; v_gene: TRBV6-5; abundance: NA; d_gene: NA; CDR3aa: CASKRPTTDTQYF; CDR3nt: TGTGCCAGCAAGAGGCCCACCACAGATACGCAGTATTTT
j_gene: TRBJ1-3; v_gene: TRBV9; abundance: NA; d_gene: NA; CDR3aa: CASSVGVSGNTIYF; CDR3nt: TGTGCCAGCAGCGTAGGAGTGTCTGGAAACACCATATATTTT
j_gene: TRBJ2-7; v_gene: TRBV4-1; abundance: NA; d_gene: TRBD1; CDR3aa: CASSTPWDSLAYEQYF; CDR3nt: TGCGCCAGCAGCACACCCTGGGACAGTCTAGCCTACGAGCAGTACTTC
j_gene: TRBJ2-3; v_gene: TRBV5-1; abundance: once; d_gene: NA; CDR3aa: CASSLGRLGSSGDTDTQYF; CDR3nt: TGCGCCAGCAGCTTGGGCCGTCTGGGGTCAAGCGGAGACACAGATACGCAGTATTTT
j_gene: TRBJ2-3; v_gene: TRBV7-9; abundance: NA; d_gene: NA; CDR3aa: CASPPEGGSGDTQYF; CDR3nt: TGTGCCAGTCCTCCCGAGGGAGGTTCGGGAGATACGCAGTATTTT
j_gene: TRBJ2-3; v_gene: TRBV6-5; abundance: NA; d_gene: TRBD2; CDR3aa: CASSRPGTSLTQYF; CDR3nt: TGTGCCAGCAGCCGTCCCGGGACTAGCTTGACGCAGTATTTT
j_gene: TRBJ1-1; v_gene: TRBV24-1; abundance: NA; d_gene: NA; CDR3aa: CATSEGEGEAFF; CDR3nt: TGTGCCACCAGTGAGGGGGAGGGTGAAGCTTTCTTT
j_gene: TRBJ1-4; v_gene: TRBV10-3; abundance: few; d_gene: TRBD1; CDR3aa: CATGQGGDEKLFF; CDR3nt: TGTGCCACCGGACAGGGGGGGGATGAAAAACTGTTTTTT
j_gene: TRBJ2-2; v_gene: TRBV29-1; abundance: NA; d_gene: TRBD2; CDR3aa: CSAILAEGTGELFF; CDR3nt: TGCAGCGCTATTCTAGCGGAAGGGACCGGGGAGCTGTTTTTT
j_gene: TRBJ1-4; v_gene: TRBV24-1; abundance: few; d_gene: TRBD1; CDR3aa: CATSDSTGTGEKLFF; CDR3nt: TGTGCCACCAGTGATTCTACCGGGACAGGGGAAAAACTGTTTTTT
j_gene: TRBJ1-3; v_gene: TRBV28; abundance: NA; d_gene: NA; CDR3aa: CASKAGLSGNTIYF; CDR3nt: TGTGCCAGCAAGGCGGGACTTTCTGGAAACACCATATATTTT
j_gene: TRBJ1-6; v_gene: TRBV4-2; abundance: NA; d_gene: NA; CDR3aa: CASSQERQLNSPLHF; CDR3nt: TGTGCCAGCAGCCAAGAGAGGCAATTAAATTCACCCCTCCACTTT
j_gene: TRBJ1-1; v_gene: TRBV2; abundance: NA; d_gene: NA; CDR3aa: CASVGQPAMNTEAFF; CDR3nt: TGTGCCAGCGTGGGACAACCTGCCATGAACACTGAAGCTTTCTTT